Presented here are 7 T cell receptor beta chains from one specimen sequenced in a study of PD-L1 blockade in urothelial cancer. The protocol was immunoSEQ multiplex PCR, while the TCRdb copy is restricted to in-frame clones and leaves out a portion. The data show roughly 41,000 clones, over 65% seen once. The sequencing here drew on PBMCs, taken around atezolizumab (anti-PD-L1) treatment. These receptors came from a man in his sixties with urothelial cancer.

The V and J genes are TRBV10-1 and TRBJ2-1; 11 bases map to TRBD2. Germline CDR1 reads WNHNN; CDR2 reads SYGVQD (reference sequence). Trimming cost V 3 bases and J 7 bases; bases outside gene matches: 8. The CDR3 is made up of 16 amino acids. CDR3 sequence (DNA): TGCGCCAGCAGTGATAGCGGGGGGGCTTTTTGGAATGAGCAGTTCTTC. It is translated as CASSDSGGAFWNEQFF.

This chain links TRBV6-5 with TRBJ2-5; 7 positions agree with TRBD2. Unmatched junction bases numbered 13, after V lost 7 bases and J lost 5 bases. The CDR3 runs to 15 residues. Germline-derived CDR1 and CDR2 are MNHEY and SVGAGI. Written as DNA, the CDR3 is TGTGCCAGCACCTCCCGGGGGGAAGTCTTGGAGACCCAGTACTTC. It specifies CASTSRGEVLETQYF.

CDR3 region: CASSQDHPGAAGNTIYF. The CDR3 nucleotides are TGCGCCAGCAGCCAAGATCATCCGGGAGCCGCTGGAAACACCATATATTTT. The genes are TRBV4-1 and TRBJ1-3; D gene unclear. Germline V gives CDR1 MGHRA, CDR2 YSYEKL. V lost 0 bases to trimming and J lost 2 bases, with 14 bases between them. The CDR3 contains 17 residues.

The chain has TRBV30 and TRBJ1-6; 10 bases align to TRBD1. The CDR3 contains 14 residues. CDR1 GTSNPN and CDR2 SVGIG come from the germline V gene (reference sequence). V gave up 4 bases and J gave up 9 bases; unmatched junction bases: 6. The CDR3 sequence is CAWIRTGGVSPLHF. The DNA for the CDR3 is TGTGCCTGGATCCGGACAGGGGGGGTTTCACCCCTCCACTTT. The variable domain in full, completed from reference TRBV30 and TRBJ1-6, reads SQTIHQWPATLVQPVGSPLSLECTVEGTSNPNLYWYRQAAGRGLQLLFYSVGIGQISSEVPQNLSASRPQDRQFILSSKKLLLSDSGFYLCAWIRTGGVSPLHFGNGTRLTVT.

The CDR3 is CASSASGGIVTGELFF. DNA of the CDR3: TGTGCCAGCAGTGCTAGCGGGGGGATAGTCACCGGGGAGCTGTTTTTT. V and J are TRBV2 and TRBJ2-2; TRBD2 matches at 11 bases. The CDR3 runs to 16 residues. In germline, CDR1 is SNHLY, CDR2 FYNNEI. The junction had 5 bases not matched to a gene; V was cut back by 4 bases and J by 4 bases.

This clone was counted only a few times. The chain recombines TRBV7-6 with TRBJ1-1, with unresolved D. The V and J ends lost 3 bases and 1 base respectively, with 6 bases between them. CDR1 and CDR2 from the germline V gene are SGHVS and FNYEAQ. This CDR3 spans 13 amino acids. CDR3 in DNA: TGTGCCAGCAGCTTTCCAGGGAACACTGAAGCTTTCTTT. This gives the protein CASSFPGNTEAFF.

The rearrangement links TRBV5-1 to TRBJ2-3; 8 positions agree with TRBD1. The junction had 8 bases not matched to a gene; V was cut back by 3 bases and J by 2 bases. CDR3 length: 16 residues. Germline values: CDR1 SGHRS, CDR2 YFSETQ. CDR3 in DNA: TGCGCCAGCAGCTCACACGGACAGGGAAACACAGATACGCAGTATTTT. This sequence encodes CASSSHGQGNTDTQYF.